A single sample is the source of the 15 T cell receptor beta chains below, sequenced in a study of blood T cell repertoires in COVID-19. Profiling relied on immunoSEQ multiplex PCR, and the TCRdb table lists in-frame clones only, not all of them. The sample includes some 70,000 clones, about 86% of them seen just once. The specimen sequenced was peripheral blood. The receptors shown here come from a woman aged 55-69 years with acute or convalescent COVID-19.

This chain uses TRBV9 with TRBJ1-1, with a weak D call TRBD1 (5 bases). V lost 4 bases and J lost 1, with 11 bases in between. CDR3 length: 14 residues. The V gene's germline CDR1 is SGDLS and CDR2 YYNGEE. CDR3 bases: TGTGCCAGCAGCCTCACGGGGGGGAACACTGAAGCTTTCTTT. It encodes CASSLTGGNTEAFF.

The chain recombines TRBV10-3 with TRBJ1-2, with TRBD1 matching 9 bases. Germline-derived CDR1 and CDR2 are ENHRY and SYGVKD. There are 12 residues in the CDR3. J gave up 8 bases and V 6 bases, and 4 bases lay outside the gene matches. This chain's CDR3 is CAISRTGDGYTF. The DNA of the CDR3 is TGTGCCATCAGCAGGACAGGGGACGGCTACACCTTC.

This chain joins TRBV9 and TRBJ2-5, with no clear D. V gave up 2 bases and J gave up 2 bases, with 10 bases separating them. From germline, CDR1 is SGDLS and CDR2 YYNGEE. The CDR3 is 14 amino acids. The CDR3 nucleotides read TGTGCCAGCAGCGTCGAGGTTTCTCAAGAGACCCAGTACTTC. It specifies CASSVEVSQETQYF.

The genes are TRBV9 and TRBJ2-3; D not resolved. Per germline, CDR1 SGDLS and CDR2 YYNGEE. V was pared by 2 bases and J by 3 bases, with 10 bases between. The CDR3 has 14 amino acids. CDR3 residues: CASSVVSETDTQYF. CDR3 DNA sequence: TGTGCCAGCAGCGTGGTATCGGAGACAGATACGCAGTATTTT.

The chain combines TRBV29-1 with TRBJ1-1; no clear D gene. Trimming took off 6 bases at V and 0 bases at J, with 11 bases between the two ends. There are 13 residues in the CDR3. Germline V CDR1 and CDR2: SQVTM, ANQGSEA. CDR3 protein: CSVVPQLNTEAFF. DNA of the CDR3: TGCAGCGTCGTCCCACAGTTGAACACTGAAGCTTTCTTT.

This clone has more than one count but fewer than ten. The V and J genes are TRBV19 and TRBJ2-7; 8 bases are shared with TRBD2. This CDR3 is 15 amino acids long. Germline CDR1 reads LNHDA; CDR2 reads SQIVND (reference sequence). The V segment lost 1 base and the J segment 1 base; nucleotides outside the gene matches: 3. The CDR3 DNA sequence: TGTGCCAGTAGTATAGGGCGGGGGGCTTCCTACGAGCAGTACTTC. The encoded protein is CASSIGRGASYEQYF.

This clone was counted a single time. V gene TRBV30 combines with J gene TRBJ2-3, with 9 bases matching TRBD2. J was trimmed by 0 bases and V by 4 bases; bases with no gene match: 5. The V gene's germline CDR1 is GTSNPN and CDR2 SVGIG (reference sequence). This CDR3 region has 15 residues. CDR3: CAWIAGALSTDTQYF. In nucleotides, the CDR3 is TGTGCCTGGATAGCGGGGGCCTTAAGCACAGATACGCAGTATTTT.

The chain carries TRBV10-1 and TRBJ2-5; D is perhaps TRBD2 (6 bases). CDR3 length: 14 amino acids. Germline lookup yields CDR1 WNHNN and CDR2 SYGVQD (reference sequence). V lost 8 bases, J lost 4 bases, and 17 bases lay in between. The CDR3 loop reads CASSSRRRGETQYF. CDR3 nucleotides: TGCGCCAGCTCCAGTCGCAGGCGGGGAGAGACCCAGTACTTC.

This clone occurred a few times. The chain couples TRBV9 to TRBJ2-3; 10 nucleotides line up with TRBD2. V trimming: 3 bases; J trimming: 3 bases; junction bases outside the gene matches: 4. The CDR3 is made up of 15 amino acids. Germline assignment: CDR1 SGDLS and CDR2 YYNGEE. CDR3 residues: CASSARAGGTDTQYF. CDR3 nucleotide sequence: TGTGCCAGCAGCGCCAGAGCGGGGGGGACAGATACGCAGTATTTT.

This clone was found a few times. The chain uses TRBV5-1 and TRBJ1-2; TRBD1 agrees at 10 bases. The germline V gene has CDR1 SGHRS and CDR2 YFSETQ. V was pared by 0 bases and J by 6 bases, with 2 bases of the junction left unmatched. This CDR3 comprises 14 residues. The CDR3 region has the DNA TGCGCCAGCAGCTTGGACGGGACAGGGGATGGCTACACCTTC. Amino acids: CASSLDGTGDGYTF.

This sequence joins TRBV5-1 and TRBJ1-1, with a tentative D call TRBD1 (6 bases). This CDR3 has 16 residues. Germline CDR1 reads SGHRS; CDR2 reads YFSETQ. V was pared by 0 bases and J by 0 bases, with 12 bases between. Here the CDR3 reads CASSLVGAGVNTEAFF. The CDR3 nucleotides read TGCGCCAGCAGCTTGGTGGGGGCGGGAGTGAACACTGAAGCTTTCTTT. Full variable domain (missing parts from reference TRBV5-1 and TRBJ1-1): KAGVTQTPRYLIKTRGQQVTLSCSPISGHRSVSWYQQTPGQGLQFLFEYFSETQRNKGNFPGRFSGRQFSNSRSEMNVSTLELGDSALYLCASSLVGAGVNTEAFFGQGTRLTVV.

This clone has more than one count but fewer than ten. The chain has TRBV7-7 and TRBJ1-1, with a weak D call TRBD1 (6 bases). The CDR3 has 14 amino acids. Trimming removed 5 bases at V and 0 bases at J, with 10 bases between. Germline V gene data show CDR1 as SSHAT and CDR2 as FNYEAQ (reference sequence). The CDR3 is CASSPQGLNTEAFF. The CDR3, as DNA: TGTGCCAGCAGCCCCCAGGGGTTGAACACTGAAGCTTTCTTT.

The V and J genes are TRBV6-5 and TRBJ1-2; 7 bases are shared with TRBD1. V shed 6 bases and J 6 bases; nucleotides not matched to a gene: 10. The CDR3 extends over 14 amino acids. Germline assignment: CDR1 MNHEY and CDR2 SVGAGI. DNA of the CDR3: TGTGCCAGCAGACGAACCGGGACAGCAAATGGCTACACCTTC. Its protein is CASRRTGTANGYTF.

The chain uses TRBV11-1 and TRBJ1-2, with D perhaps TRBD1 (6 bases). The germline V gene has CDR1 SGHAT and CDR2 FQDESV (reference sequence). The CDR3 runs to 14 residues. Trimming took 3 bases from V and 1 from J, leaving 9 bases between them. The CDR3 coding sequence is TGTGCCAGCAGCTTTTCAGGGGTTAACTATGGCTACACCTTC. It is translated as CASSFSGVNYGYTF.

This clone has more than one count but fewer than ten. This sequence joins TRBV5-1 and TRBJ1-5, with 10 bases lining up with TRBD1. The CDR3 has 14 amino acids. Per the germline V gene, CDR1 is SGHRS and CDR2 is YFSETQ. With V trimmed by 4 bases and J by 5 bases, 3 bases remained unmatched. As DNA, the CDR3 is TGCGCCAGCAGCGTGGGACAGGGGCATCAGCCCCAGCATTTT. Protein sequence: CASSVGQGHQPQHF.